A single T cell receptor (beta chain) is shown here with its context. Antigen specificity is unknown. There are 17 residues in the CDR3. The V segment lost 5 bases and the J segment 10 bases; nucleotides outside the gene matches: 14. Germline-derived CDR1 and CDR2 are LNHDA and SQIVND (reference sequence). This table comes from immunoSEQ multiplex PCR, and its TCRdb copy is limited to in-frame clones, with some not included. This sample has 55,000 to 65,000 clones; about 88% occur once, and the top ten carry over 2%. Time point specified: neoterminal ileum biopsy at postoperative endoscopy, about 6 months after surgery. Included were adult ileal or ileocolonic Crohn's patients indicated for ileocolonic resection. These data belong to a study of T cell repertoires in ileal Crohn's disease. Study results and caveats: Clonality above 26.8% at surgery always came with endoscopic recurrence. Compared with CD4 T cells, sorted CD8 cells carried more expanded clones.

V is TRBV19 and J is TRBJ1-6, with 10 nucleotides matching TRBD1. This receptor was taken from an adult with Crohn's disease. Source material: ileal tissue. For the CDR3, the DNA is TGTGCCAGTAGTCAAGCCCCCCCGACAGGGGGCGCGTCACCCCTCCACTTT. Translating gives CASSQAPPTGGASPLHF. The variable domain in full, with the rest retrieved from reference TRBV19 and TRBJ1-6, is DGGITQSPKYLFRKEGQNVTLSCEQNLNHDAMYWYRQDPGQGLRLIYYSQIVNDFQKGDIAEGYSVSREKKESFPLTVTSAQKNPTAFYLCASSQAPPTGGASPLHFGNGTRLTVT.